This TCR beta chain was documented in a study of blood T cells in healthy people across ages. Study-wide background: Per every two T cells, about one barcoded beta molecule was captured by template switching. Study-wide results and caveats: Per million T cells, TCR beta diversity dropped about linearly as age rose. It was not known whether donors were CMV positive (a possible confounder of expanded clonotype changes). The percentage of naive T cells correlated strongly with TCR beta diversity.

Combining a sample-barcoded 5' primer with a J-beta primer mix, a second PCR ran for roughly 7 to 11 cycles. TCRdb reprocessed the 5' RACE reads via MiXCR and lists one record per CDR3 protein. The table shows roughly 1.5 million distinct CDR3 sequences, with approximately 43% occurring only once. On this clonotype itself: Its antigen remains unknown.

V was cut by 2 bases and J by 0 bases, with 7 bases left in between. The CDR3 spans 14 residues. Germline V gives CDR1 WSHSY, CDR2 SAAADI. The sequence was collected from a woman aged 18-29 years in good health. The genes are TRBV10-2 and TRBJ2-5; D is ambiguous. Material: blood. The CDR3 coding sequence is TGCGCCAGCAGTGAGCGGGTGAACCAAGAGACCCAGTACTTC. Translated: CASSERVNQETQYF.